This is a list of T cell receptor beta chains from one sample in a study of regulatory T cells in long-lasting Graves disease. TCRdb passed the multiplex PCR reads through MiXCR, listing each CDR3 protein once. The table records about 380,000 distinct CDR3 sequences, around 16% of them present only once. Sequenced material: peripheral blood mononuclear cells (PBMCs), taken at new diagnosis, from a patient treated with antithyroid drugs. These receptors were collected from a female donor with Graves disease. The conserved cysteine and the conserved F or W are not part of the CDR3 here. A D gene is named only where the DNA matches it firmly.

CDR3 protein	J gene	V gene	D gene
ASSVEPSPVAGGPGGELF	TRBJ2-2	TRBV9	TRBD2
ASSQVAGTQPQH	TRBJ1-5	TRBV4-1	-
ASSQDSSATDTQY	TRBJ2-3	TRBV4-3	-
ASSQDWVTGDRRNYGYT	TRBJ1-2	TRBV4-3	TRBD1
ASSSRPGQGYEQY	TRBJ2-7	TRBV7-9	TRBD1
ASMGSYTEAF	TRBJ1-1	TRBV27	-
ASSEVNQPQH	TRBJ1-5	TRBV6-2/TRBV6-3	-
ASSEALSGGRYQETQY	TRBJ2-5	TRBV6-1	TRBD2
ASSLDRRQETQY	TRBJ2-5	TRBV5-1	-
ASSERRLGQGREKLF	TRBJ1-4	TRBV25-1	TRBD1
ASSERTGSNQPQH	TRBJ1-5	TRBV2	TRBD1
ASSPGNQETQY	TRBJ2-5	TRBV7-9	-
ASSPLDSTGELF	TRBJ2-2	TRBV18	-
ASSPDRAQLYSNQPQH	TRBJ1-5	TRBV27	TRBD1
ASSEGRGHVQETQY	TRBJ2-5	TRBV4-3	-
ASSLGRETDTQY	TRBJ2-3	TRBV7-9	-
ASSSRPGLAGDTQY	TRBJ2-3	TRBV9	TRBD2
ASSLGTSGAREQY	TRBJ2-7	TRBV13	TRBD2
SVERDTYNEQF	TRBJ2-1	TRBV29-1	-
ASSLSGRAFGELF	TRBJ2-2	TRBV11-3	TRBD2
ASSERDSNQPQH	TRBJ1-5	TRBV9	-
ASSQDRVAGYGYT	TRBJ1-2	TRBV4-3	-
ASSPKDRGSYNEQF	TRBJ2-1	TRBV5-1	TRBD1
ASIKNRGQETQY	TRBJ2-5	TRBV11-2	TRBD1
SVEEGRDSSYEQY	TRBJ2-7	TRBV29-1	TRBD1
ASSQVSIAGAHTDTQY	TRBJ2-3	TRBV3-1	TRBD2
SARTRTDSSYNSPLH	TRBJ1-6	TRBV20-1	-
ASGSGQGDTEAF	TRBJ1-1	TRBV2	TRBD1
ASSYKQAYEQY	TRBJ2-7	TRBV7-2	-